This TCR beta chain appears in the sequencing data of a study of control samples from healthy donors and cancer patients. There are 11 residues in the CDR3. V was cut by 2 bases and J by 10 bases, with 9 bases left in between. In germline, CDR1 is MDHEN, CDR2 SYDVKM. Some clones are missing from TCRdb's copy, which holds only in-frame ones; the method was immunoSEQ multiplex PCR. The sample shows almost 85,000 clones, roughly 88% of them seen only once. This chain joins TRBV28 and TRBJ2-7; D perhaps matches TRBD2 (6 bases). The source material was PBMCs. The receptor comes from a man aged 60-69 years with head and neck cancer. CDR3 loop: CASSLAGFQYF. As DNA, the CDR3 is TGTGCCAGCAGTTTAGCGGGGTTTCAGTACTTC.